This T cell receptor beta chain was sequenced for a study of T-cell memory formation after mild COVID-19. TCRdb called the 5' RACE reads again in MiXCR, with one record for every CDR3 protein. The profile shows fewer than 400,000 distinct CDR3 sequences, around 13% of them singletons. The CDR3 is made up of 20 amino acids. Trimming at V came to 4 bases and at J to 8 bases, leaving 23 bases not matched to a gene. Germline V gives CDR1 LGHNA, CDR2 YNFKEQ. The sample taken for sequencing was PBMCs or a T cell subset sorted from them (not recorded which). The J gene is TRBJ2-3, the V gene TRBV4-2; TRBD2 aligns across 11 bases. The sequence derives from a man aged 18 to 29 who had mild COVID-19 (a few samples of this study predate the infection). Cell type and time point are not known. CDR3 in amino acids: CASSLLGLAGGPGAPGTQYF. The CDR3 coding sequence is TGTGCCAGCAGCCTGTTGGGGCTAGCGGGGGGCCCGGGAGCCCCCGGTACGCAGTATTTT.